The rows below give T cell receptor beta chains drawn from one sample of a study of monozygotic twins with inflammatory bowel disease. TCRdb reworked the 5' RACE reads into one entry per CDR3 protein, no DNA. The sample table sets out 400,000 to 500,000 distinct CDR3 sequences. The sequenced sample consisted of blood. The receptors derive from a human donor with ulcerative colitis or Crohn's disease, or a healthy co-twin of an affected twin (not recorded which). Each CDR3 is given with its conserved first and last residue. Each record gives: J gene, V gene, CDR3 protein.

TRBJ2-2	TRBV7-3	CASSLQKGTGELFF
TRBJ2-2	TRBV3-1	CASSQEAPTLPGELFF
TRBJ1-5	TRBV6-1	CASNGLGREGSQHF
TRBJ2-2	TRBV7-2	CASSLMGANTGELFF
TRBJ1-1	TRBV30	CAWRGQLATEAFF
TRBJ1-1	TRBV11-2	CASSLAVRTEAFF
TRBJ2-7	TRBV13	CASSYQDRVDEEQYF
TRBJ2-3	TRBV20-1	CSARLMTGLAGENTDTQYF
TRBJ2-3	TRBV29-1	CSVELADTQYF
TRBJ1-4	TRBV7-9	CASSSLRGFNEKLFF
TRBJ1-1	TRBV20-1	CSARDGVANTEAFF
TRBJ1-1	TRBV5-1	CASSLGGQSATEAFF
TRBJ2-6	TRBV12-3/TRBV12-4	CASSLRISGSGRSSGANVLTF
TRBJ2-5	TRBV19	CASTPREGETQYF
TRBJ1-1	TRBV20-1	CSARGGRANTEAFF
TRBJ2-7	TRBV5-1	CASSWGQGSSYEQYF
TRBJ1-6	TRBV5-1	CASSPAPANSPLHF
TRBJ1-5	TRBV5-1	CASSLGPGGSNQPQHF
TRBJ2-2	TRBV6-5	CASSSPTGTGELFF
TRBJ2-3	TRBV6-7	CASSYSGLGFCTDTQYF
TRBJ2-1	TRBV12-3/TRBV12-4	CASSYDRLSSYNEQFF
TRBJ2-3	TRBV30	CAWRQGLGGTDTQYF
TRBJ2-7	TRBV7-9	CASSLLAGGPVTYEQYF
TRBJ1-1	TRBV19	CASARTGEWITEAFF
TRBJ2-5	TRBV3-1	CASSQATGHQETQYF
TRBJ2-5	TRBV6-1	CASSDPGWETQYF
TRBJ2-7	TRBV7-2	CASSLRGVAGVYEQYF
TRBJ1-2	TRBV20-1	CSAKTENYGYTF
TRBJ1-4	TRBV5-1	CASSVTGFATNEKLFF
TRBJ2-3	TRBV5-1	CASSPLGIGTDTQYF
TRBJ2-5	TRBV4-1	CASSQQGLAGKETQYF
TRBJ2-7	TRBV11-2	CASSYPYRVKPYEQYF
TRBJ2-5	TRBV5-5	CASSVPGQGETQYF
TRBJ1-1	TRBV6-5	CASSYSQGSTEAFF
TRBJ2-5	TRBV6-2/TRBV6-3	CASRTRETQYF
TRBJ1-1	TRBV18	CASSPLRQRSTEAFF
TRBJ2-7	TRBV28	CASSFRGRIHEQYF
TRBJ1-2	TRBV6-5	CASSNGQLTSDGYTF